In this sample, the clone carrying this T cell receptor beta chain turned up once. The antigen is not known. The data originate from a study of radiation and T cells in renal cell carcinoma. Regarding the study as a whole: In blood, top tumor clones expanded by 2 weeks, shrinking by 4.

Profiling relied on immunoSEQ multiplex PCR, and the TCRdb table lists in-frame clones only, not all of them. This sample has fewer than 80,000 clones, with around 78% found just once. The germline V and J ends were trimmed by 0 bases and 2 bases, with 19 bases remaining between them. The CDR3 spans 17 residues. Germline V lookup: CDR1 GTSNPN, CDR2 SVGIG (reference sequence). Regarding time point: blood 4 weeks post-SBRT, at nephrectomy. Treatment defined: 15 Gy SBRT to primary tumor, nephrectomy 4 weeks later. This renal cell carcinoma was of the clear cell type. The sequence derives from a woman aged 55-70 years with renal cell carcinoma. The chain employs TRBV30 and TRBJ1-2; a weak D match, TRBD1 (5 bases). The sample was blood, taken from a patient whose treatment included radiotherapy and nephrectomy. CDR3 bases: TGTGCCTGGAGTGTATATCCCGGCCAGGGAAACAACTATGGCTACACCTTC. This sequence encodes CAWSVYPGQGNNYGYTF.